This TCR beta chain is from a study of T cells after yellow fever vaccination. This clonotype was counted many times. The CDR3 consists of 14 residues. The germline V and J ends were trimmed by 5 bases and 2 bases, with 15 bases remaining between them. Germline values: CDR1 DFQATT, CDR2 SNEGSKA (reference sequence). TCRdb re-called the 5' RACE reads with MiXCR, one entry per CDR3 protein. The sample shows over 300,000 distinct CDR3 sequences, less than 4.5% of them seen only once. Material: PBMCs, obtained on the day of the yellow fever booster vaccination. The chain uses TRBV20-1 and TRBJ2-5, with D perhaps given as TRBD1 or TRBD2 (5 bases each). This TCR was sampled from a young man who received the YFV17D yellow fever vaccine. CDR3 residues: CSAPRGPWQETQYF. The CDR3 DNA follows: TGCAGTGCTCCCCGGGGCCCGTGGCAAGAGACCCAGTACTTC.